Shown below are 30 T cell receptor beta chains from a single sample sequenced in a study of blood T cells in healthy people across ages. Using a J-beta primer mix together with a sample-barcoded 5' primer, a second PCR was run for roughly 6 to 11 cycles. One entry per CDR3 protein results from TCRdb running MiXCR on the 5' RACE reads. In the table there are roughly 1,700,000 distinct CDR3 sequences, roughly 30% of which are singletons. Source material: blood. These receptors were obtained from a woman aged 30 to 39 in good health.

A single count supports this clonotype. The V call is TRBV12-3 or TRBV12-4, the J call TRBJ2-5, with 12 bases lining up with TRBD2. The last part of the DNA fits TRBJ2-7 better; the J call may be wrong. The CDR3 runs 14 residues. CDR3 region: CASSRTSGICEQYF. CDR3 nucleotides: TGTGCCAGCAGTAGGACTAGCGGGATCTGCGAGCAGTACTTC.

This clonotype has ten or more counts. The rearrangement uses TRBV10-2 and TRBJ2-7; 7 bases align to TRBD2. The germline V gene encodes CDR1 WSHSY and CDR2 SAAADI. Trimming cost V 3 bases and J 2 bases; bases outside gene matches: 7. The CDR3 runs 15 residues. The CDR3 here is CASSEGIAGPYEQYF. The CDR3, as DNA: TGCGCCAGCAGTGAAGGGATAGCGGGCCCCTACGAGCAGTACTTC.

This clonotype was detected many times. The CDR3 region has the DNA TGTGCCAGCAGCCCCCAATCACAAGAGACCCAGTACTTC. Residues: CASSPQSQETQYF. The V call is TRBV9, the J call TRBJ2-5; the D is unclear. Germline V CDR1 and CDR2: SGDLS, YYNGEE. There are 13 residues in the CDR3. V lost 4 bases, J lost 2 bases, and 9 bases lay in between.

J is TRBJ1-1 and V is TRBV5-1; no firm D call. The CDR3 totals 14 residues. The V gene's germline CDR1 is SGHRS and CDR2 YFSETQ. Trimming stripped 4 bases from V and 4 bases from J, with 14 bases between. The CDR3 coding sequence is TGCGCCAGCAGCGAAGAAGGGCCTGGCACTGAAGCTTTCTTT. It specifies CASSEEGPGTEAFF.

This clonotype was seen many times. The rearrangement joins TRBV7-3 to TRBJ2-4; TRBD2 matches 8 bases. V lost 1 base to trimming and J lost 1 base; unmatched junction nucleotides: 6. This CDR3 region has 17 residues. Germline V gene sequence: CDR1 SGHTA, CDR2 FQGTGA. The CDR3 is CASSLNPTGGAKNIQYF. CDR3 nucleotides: TGTGCCAGCAGCTTAAACCCCACGGGGGGGGCCAAAAACATTCAGTACTTC. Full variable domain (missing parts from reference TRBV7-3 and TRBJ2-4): GAGVSQTPSNKVTEKGKYVELRCDPISGHTALYWYRQSLGQGPEFLIYFQGTGAADDSGLPNDRFFAVRPEGSVSTLKIQRTERGDSAVYLCASSLNPTGGAKNIQYFGAGTRLSVL.

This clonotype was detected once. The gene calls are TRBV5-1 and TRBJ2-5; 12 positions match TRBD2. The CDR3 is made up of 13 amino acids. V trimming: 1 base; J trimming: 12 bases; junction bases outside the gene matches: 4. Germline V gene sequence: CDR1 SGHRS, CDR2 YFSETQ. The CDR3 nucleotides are TGCGCCAGCAGCTTGAACCGACTAGCGGGGGAGTACTTC. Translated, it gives CASSLNRLAGEYF.

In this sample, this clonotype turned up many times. The CDR3 here is CASSVDGLGYGYTF. Here the CDR3 DNA reads TGTGCCAGCAGCGTAGATGGGCTCGGCTATGGCTACACCTTC. This chain joins TRBV9 and TRBJ1-2, with D hard to call. V was cut by 0 bases and J by 4 bases, with 10 bases left in between. CDR1 SGDLS and CDR2 YYNGEE come from the germline V gene. CDR3 length equals 14 residues.

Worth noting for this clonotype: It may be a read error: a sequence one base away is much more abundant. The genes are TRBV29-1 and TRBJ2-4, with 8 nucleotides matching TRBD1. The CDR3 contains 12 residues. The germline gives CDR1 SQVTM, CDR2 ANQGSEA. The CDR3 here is CSPRQGRNIRYF. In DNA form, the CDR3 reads TGCAGCCCAAGACAGGGGCGGAACATTCGGTACTTC.

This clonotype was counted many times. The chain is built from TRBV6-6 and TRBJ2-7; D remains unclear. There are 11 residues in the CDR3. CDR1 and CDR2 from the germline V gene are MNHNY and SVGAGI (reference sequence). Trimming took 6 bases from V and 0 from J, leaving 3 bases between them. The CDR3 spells CASRASYEQYF. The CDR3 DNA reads TGTGCCAGCAGGGCCTCCTACGAGCAGTACTTC.

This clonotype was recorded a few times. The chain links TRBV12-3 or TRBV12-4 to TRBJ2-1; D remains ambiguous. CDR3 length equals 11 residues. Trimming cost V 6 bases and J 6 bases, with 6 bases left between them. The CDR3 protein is CASRPSNEQFF. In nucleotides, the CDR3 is TGTGCCAGCAGGCCCAGCAATGAGCAGTTCTTC.

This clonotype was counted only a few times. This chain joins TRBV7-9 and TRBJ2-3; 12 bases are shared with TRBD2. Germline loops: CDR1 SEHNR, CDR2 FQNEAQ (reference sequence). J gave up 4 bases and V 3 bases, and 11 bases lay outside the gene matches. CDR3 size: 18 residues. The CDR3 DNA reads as TGTGCCAGCAGCTTGACCACGGGACTAGCGGGCAATTCAGATACGCAGTATTTT. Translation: CASSLTTGLAGNSDTQYF. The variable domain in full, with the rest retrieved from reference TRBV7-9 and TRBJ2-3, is DTGVSQNPRHKITKRGQNVTFRCDPISEHNRLYWYRQTLGQGPEFLTYFQNEAQLEKSRLLSDRFSAERPKGSFSTLEIQRTEQGDSAMYLCASSLTTGLAGNSDTQYFGPGTRLTVL.

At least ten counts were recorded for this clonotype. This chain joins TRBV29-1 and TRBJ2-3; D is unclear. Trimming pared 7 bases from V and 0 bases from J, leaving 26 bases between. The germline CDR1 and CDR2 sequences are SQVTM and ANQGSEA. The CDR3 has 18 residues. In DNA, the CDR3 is TGCAGCGGAGGACGACCCGTGGACGGCCGTTCGAGCACAGATACGCAGTATTTT. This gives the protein CSGGRPVDGRSSTDTQYF.

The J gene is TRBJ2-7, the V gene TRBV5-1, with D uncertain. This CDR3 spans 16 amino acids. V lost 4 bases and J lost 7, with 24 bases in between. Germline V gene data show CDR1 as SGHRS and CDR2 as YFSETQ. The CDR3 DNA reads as TGCGCCAGCAGCCCTCAACCCCTCCAGACATACAATGAGCAGTACTTC. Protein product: CASSPQPLQTYNEQYF.

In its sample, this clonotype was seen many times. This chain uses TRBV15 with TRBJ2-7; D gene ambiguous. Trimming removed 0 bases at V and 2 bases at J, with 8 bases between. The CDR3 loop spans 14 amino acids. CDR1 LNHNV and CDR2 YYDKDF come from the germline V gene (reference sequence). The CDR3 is CATSRDLPTYEQYF. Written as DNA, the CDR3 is TGTGCCACCAGCAGAGATTTACCGACCTACGAGCAGTACTTC.

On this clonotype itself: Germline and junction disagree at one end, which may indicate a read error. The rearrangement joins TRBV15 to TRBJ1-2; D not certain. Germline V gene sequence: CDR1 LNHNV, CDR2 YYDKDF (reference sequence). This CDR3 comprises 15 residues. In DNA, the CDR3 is TGTGCCACCAGCAGAGATGTGGCATTAGGTTATGACTACACCTTC. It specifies CATSRDVALGYDYTF. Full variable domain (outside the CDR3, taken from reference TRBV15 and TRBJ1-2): DAMVIQNPRYQVTQFGKPVTLSCSQTLNHNVMYWYQQKSSQAPKLLFHYYDKDFNNEADTPDNFQSRRPNTSFCFLDIRSPGLGDTAMYLCATSRDVALGYDYTFGSGTRLTVV.

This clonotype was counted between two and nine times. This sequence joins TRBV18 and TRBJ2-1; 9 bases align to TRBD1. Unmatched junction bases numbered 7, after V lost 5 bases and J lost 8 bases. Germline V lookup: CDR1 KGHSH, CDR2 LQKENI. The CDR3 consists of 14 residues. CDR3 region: CASSLQGALDEQFF. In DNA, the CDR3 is TGTGCCAGCTCATTACAGGGGGCTTTGGATGAGCAGTTCTTC.

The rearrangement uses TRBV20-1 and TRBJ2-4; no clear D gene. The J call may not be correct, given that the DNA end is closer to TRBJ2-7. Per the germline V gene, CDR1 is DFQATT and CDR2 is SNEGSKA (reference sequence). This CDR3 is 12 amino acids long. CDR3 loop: CSARGRPFEQYF. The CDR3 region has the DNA TGCAGTGCTAGAGGCAGACCCTTCGAGCAGTACTTC.

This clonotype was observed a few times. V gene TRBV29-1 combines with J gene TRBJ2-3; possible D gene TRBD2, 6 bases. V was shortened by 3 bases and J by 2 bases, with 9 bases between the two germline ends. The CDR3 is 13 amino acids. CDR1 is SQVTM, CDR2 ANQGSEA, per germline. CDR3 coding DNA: TGCAGCGTTGATCGGGGGAACACAGATACGCAGTATTTT. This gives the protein CSVDRGNTDTQYF.

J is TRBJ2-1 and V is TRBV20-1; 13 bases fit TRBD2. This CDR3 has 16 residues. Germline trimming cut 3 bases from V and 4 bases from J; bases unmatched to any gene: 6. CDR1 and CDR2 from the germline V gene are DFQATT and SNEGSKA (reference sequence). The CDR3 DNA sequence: TGCAGTGCTAGCTCTTGGACTAGCGGGGGTTACAATGAGCAGTTCTTC. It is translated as CSASSWTSGGYNEQFF.

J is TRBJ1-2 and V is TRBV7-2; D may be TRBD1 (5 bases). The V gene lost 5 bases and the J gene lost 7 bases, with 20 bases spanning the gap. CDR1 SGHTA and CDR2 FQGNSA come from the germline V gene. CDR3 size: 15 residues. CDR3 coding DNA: TGTGCCAGCAGCAGCGCCGTTGGGGGGATCGTTGGCTACACCTTC. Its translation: CASSSAVGGIVGYTF.

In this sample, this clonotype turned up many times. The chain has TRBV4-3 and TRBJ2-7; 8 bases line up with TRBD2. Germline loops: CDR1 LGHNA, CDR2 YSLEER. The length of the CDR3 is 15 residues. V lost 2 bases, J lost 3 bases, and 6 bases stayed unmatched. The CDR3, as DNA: TGCGCCAGCAGCCAACAAGCGGGAGCGGGCTACGAGCAGTACTTC. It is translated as CASSQQAGAGYEQYF.

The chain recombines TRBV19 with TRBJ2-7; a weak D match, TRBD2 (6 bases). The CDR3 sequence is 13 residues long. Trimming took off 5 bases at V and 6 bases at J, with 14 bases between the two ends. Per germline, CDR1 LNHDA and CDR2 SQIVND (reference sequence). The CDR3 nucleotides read TGTGCCAGTAGTGAATCGCGGGGCACCGAGCAGTACTTC. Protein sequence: CASSESRGTEQYF. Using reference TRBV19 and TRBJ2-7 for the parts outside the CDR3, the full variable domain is DGGITQSPKYLFRKEGQNVTLSCEQNLNHDAMYWYRQDPGQGLRLIYYSQIVNDFQKGDIAEGYSVSREKKESFPLTVTSAQKNPTAFYLCASSESRGTEQYFGPGTRLTVT.

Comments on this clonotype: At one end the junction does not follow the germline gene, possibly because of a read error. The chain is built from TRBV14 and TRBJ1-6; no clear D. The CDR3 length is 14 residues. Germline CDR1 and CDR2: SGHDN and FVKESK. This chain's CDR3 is CASRKREPRSPIHF. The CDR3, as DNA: TGTGCCAGCAGAAAAAGGGAGCCTCGTTCACCCATCCACTTT.

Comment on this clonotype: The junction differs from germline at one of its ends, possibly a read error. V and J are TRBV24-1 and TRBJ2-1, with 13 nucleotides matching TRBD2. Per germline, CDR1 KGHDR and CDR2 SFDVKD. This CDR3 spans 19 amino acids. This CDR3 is CVTSDSRTSGSSAKYEQFF. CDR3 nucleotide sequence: TGTGTCACCAGTGATTCGCGGACTAGCGGGAGCTCAGCGAAATATGAGCAGTTCTTC.

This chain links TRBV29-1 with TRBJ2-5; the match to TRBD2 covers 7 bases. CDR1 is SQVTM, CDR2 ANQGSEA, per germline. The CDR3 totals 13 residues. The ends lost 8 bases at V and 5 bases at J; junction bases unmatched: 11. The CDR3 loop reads CSSSRGVWETQYF. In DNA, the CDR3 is TGCAGCTCATCCCGGGGGGTTTGGGAGACCCAGTACTTC.

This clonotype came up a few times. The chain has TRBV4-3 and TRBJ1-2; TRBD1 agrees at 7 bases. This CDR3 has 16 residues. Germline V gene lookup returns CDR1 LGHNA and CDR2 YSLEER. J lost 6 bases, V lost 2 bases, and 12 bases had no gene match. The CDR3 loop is CASSQRTAGGMDGYTF. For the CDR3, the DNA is TGCGCCAGCAGCCAAAGGACAGCAGGGGGAATGGATGGCTACACCTTC.

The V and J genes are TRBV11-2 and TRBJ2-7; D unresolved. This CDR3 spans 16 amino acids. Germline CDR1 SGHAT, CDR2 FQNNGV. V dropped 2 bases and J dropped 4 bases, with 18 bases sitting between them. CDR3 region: CASSLSSSDGWYEQYF. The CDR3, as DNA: TGTGCCAGCAGCTTAAGTTCGTCGGACGGGTGGTACGAGCAGTACTTC.

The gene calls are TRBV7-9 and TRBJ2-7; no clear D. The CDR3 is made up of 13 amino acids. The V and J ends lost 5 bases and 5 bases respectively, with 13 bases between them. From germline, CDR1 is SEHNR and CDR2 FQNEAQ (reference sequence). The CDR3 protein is CASSPGCGDEQYF. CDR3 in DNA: TGTGCCAGCAGCCCGGGCTGCGGAGACGAGCAGTACTTC.

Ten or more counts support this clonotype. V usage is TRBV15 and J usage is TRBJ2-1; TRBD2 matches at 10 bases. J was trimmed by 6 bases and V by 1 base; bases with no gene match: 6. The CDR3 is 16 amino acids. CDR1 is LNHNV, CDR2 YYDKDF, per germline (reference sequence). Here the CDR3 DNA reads TGTGCCACCAGCAGAGTTTTAGCGGGGGGAGGCAATGAGCAGTTCTTC. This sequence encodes CATSRVLAGGGNEQFF.

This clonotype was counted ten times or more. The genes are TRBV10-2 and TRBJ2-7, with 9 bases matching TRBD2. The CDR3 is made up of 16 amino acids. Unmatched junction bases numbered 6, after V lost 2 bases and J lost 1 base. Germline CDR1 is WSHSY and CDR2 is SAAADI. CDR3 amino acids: CASSERLAGPSYEQYF. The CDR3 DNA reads TGCGCCAGCAGTGAGAGGCTAGCGGGGCCGTCCTACGAGCAGTACTTC.